This T cell receptor beta chain was found in a study of T cell responses to AZD1222 COVID-19 vaccine. Whole-study findings and limits: Spike-specific TCR breadth and depth were elevated following two AZD1222 doses. Just 5 to 7 AZD1222 recipients were seropositive at baseline.

V dropped 4 bases and J dropped 4; count of bases not matched to a gene: 9. CDR3 size: 16 residues. CDR1 and CDR2 from the germline V gene are SGHRS and YFSETQ. Regarding this clone: Its target is not known.

The repertoire was sequenced with immunoSEQ multiplex PCR; TCRdb's copy has only in-frame clones and lacks some. This table holds around 180,000 clones, 88% found once. The chain joins TRBV5-1 to TRBJ2-7; 12 positions agree with TRBD2. The TCR originated in an adult who received the AZD1222 COVID-19 vaccine. This specimen consisted of peripheral blood, obtained 28 days after the second AZD1222 dose. The CDR3 reads CASSPDPSGRAYEQYF. CDR3 DNA sequence: TGCGCCAGCAGCCCCGACCCTAGCGGGAGGGCTTACGAGCAGTACTTC.